The present entry profiles one TCR beta chain with its context. Its antigen is unknown. The same CDR3 arises from other DNA sequences in this sample as well. The data originate from a study of T cell responses to AZD1222 COVID-19 vaccine. Sequenced by immunoSEQ multiplex PCR; TCRdb stores in-frame clones only, minus some. The sample gives 130,000 to 150,000 clones, 85% to 95% of which show up once; around 12% is in the top ten. Findings of the study overall: Reportedly, close to half of spike-specific TCRs are directed against unmutated variant regions. There were vaccine-associated CD4 TCRs across spike, dominant at 160-218 and 743-854. Repertoires were sampled only after the peak T cell response. Spike-specific TCR repertoires showed rising breadth and depth after two AZD1222 doses.

The V segment lost 6 bases and the J segment 0 bases; nucleotides outside the gene matches: 2. Germline CDR1 MNHEY, CDR2 SVGAGI. The CDR3 runs to 15 residues. The source was peripheral blood, collected after recovery from COVID-19. This clonotype was sampled from an adult who had recovered from COVID-19. The rearrangement joins TRBV6-5 to TRBJ2-3, with 11 positions matching TRBD2. The CDR3 DNA reads as TGTGCCAGCAGGCGGACTAGCGGGAGCACAGATACGCAGTATTTT. Translation: CASRRTSGSTDTQYF.